This record looks at one T cell receptor (beta chain) sequence and its context. cDNA came from approximately 0.5 to 1 ug RNA primed by random hexamers. TCRdb redid the calling of the immunoSEQ multiplex PCR reads with MiXCR, one entry per CDR3 protein. Seen here are about 90,000 distinct CDR3 sequences, roughly 96% observed once, and the top ten hold approximately 0.62%. The data originate from a study of CD8 T cells in Susac syndrome. V was cut by 0 bases and J by 7 bases, with 16 bases left in between. CDR1 and CDR2 from the germline V gene are DFQATT and SNEGSKA (reference sequence). This CDR3 has 15 amino acids.

The TCR was taken from a human donor with Susac syndrome. Sequenced: CD8+ T cells from PBMCs. The rearrangement links TRBV20-1 to TRBJ1-5; TRBD1 is a possible D gene (6 bases). The CDR3 DNA reads TGCAGTGCTAGAGATGAACAGGGAGTCTTCCAGCCCCAGCATTTT. Translating gives CSARDEQGVFQPQHF.